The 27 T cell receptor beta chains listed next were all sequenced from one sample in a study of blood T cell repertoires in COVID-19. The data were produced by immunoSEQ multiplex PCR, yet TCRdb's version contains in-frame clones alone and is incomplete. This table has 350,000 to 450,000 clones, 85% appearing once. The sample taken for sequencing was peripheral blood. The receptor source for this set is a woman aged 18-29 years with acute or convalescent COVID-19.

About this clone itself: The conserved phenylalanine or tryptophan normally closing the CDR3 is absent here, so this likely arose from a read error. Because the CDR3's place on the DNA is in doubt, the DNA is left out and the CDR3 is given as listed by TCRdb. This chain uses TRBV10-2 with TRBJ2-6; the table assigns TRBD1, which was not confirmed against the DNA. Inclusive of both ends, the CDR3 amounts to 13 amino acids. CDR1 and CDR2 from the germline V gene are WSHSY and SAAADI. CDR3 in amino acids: CASSETGTGLSSV.

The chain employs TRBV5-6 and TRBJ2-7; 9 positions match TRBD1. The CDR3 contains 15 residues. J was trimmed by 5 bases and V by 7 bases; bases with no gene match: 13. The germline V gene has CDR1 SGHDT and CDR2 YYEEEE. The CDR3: CASSAWGTGSHEQYF. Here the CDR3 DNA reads TGTGCCAGCTCGGCTTGGGGGACAGGGAGCCACGAGCAGTACTTC.

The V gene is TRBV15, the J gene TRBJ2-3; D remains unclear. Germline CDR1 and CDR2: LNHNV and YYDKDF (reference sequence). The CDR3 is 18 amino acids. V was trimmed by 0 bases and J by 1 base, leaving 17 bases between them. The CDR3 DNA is TGTGCCACCAGCAGAGATTCCAACAGCCAAAAGGGCACAGATACGCAGTATTTT. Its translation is CATSRDSNSQKGTDTQYF.

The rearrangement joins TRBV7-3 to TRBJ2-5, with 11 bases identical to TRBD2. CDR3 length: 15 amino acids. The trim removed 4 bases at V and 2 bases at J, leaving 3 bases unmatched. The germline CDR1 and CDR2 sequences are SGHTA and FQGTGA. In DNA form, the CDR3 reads TGTGCCAGCAGCTCCCTAGCGGGAGGTCAAGAGACCCAGTACTTC. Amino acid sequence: CASSSLAGGQETQYF.

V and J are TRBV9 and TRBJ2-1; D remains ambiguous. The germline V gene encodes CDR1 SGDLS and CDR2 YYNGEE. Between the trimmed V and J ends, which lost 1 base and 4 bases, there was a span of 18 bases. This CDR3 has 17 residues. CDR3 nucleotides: TGTGCCAGCAGCGTAACTTCCGTCTCCCCCAGGTACAATGAGCAGTTCTTC. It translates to CASSVTSVSPRYNEQFF.

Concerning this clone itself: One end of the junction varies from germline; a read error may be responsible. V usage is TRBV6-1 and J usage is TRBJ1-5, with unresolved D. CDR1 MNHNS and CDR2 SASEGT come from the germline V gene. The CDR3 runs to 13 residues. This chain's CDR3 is CASSEAINQPQHF. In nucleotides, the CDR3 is TGTGCCAGCAGCGAAGCTATCAATCAGCCCCAGCATTTT.

This CDR3 reads CASSIVHRGEQYF. CDR3 nucleotides: TGTGCCAGTAGTATAGTGCACAGGGGGGAGCAGTACTTC. The genes are TRBV19 and TRBJ2-7; 8 bases are shared with TRBD1. Germline V lookup: CDR1 LNHDA, CDR2 SQIVND (reference sequence). V gave up 1 base and J gave up 7 bases; unmatched junction bases: 3. This CDR3 has 13 amino acids.

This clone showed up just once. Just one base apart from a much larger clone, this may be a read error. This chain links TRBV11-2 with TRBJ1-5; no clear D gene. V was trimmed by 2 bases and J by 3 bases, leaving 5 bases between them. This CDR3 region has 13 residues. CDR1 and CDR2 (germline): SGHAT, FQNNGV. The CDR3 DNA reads TGTGCCAGCAGCTTATCAGTCAATCAGCCCCAGCATTTT. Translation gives CASSLSVNQPQHF.

The CDR3 protein is CASSEIPGTNQPQHF. The CDR3 region has the DNA TGTGCCAGCAGTGAAATCCCCGGGACAAATCAGCCCCAGCATTTT. The rearrangement uses TRBV6-4 and TRBJ1-5, with D possibly TRBD1 on 6 matching bases. This CDR3 region has 15 residues. CDR1 and CDR2 (germline): MRHNA, SNTAGT. V was trimmed by 3 bases and J by 4 bases, leaving 13 bases between them.

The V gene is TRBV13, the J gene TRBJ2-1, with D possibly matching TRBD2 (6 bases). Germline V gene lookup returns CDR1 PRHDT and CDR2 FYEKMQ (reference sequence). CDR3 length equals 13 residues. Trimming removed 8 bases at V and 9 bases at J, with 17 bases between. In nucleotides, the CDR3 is TGTGCCAGCCACTTCCAGGGTAGCGGTGAGCAGTTCTTC. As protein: CASHFQGSGEQFF.

DNA of the CDR3: TGTGCCAGCAGTGATGAGGCGGCTGGCTACACCTTC. It encodes CASSDEAAGYTF. The chain combines TRBV6-1 with TRBJ1-2; no definite D call. Germline V gene lookup returns CDR1 MNHNS and CDR2 SASEGT. V shed 3 bases and J shed 7 bases, with 9 bases lying between them. There are 12 residues in the CDR3.

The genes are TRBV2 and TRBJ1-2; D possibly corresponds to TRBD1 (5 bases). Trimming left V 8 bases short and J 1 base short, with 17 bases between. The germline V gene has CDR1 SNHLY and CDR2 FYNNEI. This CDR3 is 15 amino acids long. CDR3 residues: CASLGKGGHNYGYTF. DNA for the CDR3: TGTGCCAGCCTGGGAAAGGGAGGACATAACTATGGCTACACCTTC.

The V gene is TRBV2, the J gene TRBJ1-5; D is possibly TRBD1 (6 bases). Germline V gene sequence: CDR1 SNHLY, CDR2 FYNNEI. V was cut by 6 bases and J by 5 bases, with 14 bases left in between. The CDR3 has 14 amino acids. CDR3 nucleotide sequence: TGTGCCAGCAGAACAGGACAGATTCATCAGCCCCAGCATTTT. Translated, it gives CASRTGQIHQPQHF.

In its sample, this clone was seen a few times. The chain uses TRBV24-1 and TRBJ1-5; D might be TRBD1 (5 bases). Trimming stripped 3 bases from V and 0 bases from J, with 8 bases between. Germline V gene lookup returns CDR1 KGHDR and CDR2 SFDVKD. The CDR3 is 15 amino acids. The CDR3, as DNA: TGTGCCACCAGTGATACGACAGATAGCAATCAGCCCCAGCATTTT. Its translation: CATSDTTDSNQPQHF.

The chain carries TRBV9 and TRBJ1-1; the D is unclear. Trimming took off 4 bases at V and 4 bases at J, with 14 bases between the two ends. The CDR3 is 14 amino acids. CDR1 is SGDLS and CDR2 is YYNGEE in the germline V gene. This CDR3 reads CASSPRTRGTEAFF. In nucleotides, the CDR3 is TGTGCCAGCAGCCCCCGCACGAGAGGCACTGAAGCTTTCTTT.

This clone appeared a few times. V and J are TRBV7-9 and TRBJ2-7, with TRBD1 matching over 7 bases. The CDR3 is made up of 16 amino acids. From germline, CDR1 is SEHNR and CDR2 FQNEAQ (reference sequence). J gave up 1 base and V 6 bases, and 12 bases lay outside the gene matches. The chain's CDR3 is CASSKTRGTVSYEQYF. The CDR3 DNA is TGTGCCAGCAGTAAAACTCGTGGGACAGTTTCCTACGAGCAGTACTTC.

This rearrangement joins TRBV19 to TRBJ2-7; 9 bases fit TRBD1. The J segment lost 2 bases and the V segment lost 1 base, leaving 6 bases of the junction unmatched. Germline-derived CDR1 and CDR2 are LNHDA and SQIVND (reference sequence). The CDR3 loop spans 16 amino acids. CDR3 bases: TGTGCCAGTAGTATAGGGAGGGGACAGGGCCCCTACGAGCAGTACTTC. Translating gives CASSIGRGQGPYEQYF.

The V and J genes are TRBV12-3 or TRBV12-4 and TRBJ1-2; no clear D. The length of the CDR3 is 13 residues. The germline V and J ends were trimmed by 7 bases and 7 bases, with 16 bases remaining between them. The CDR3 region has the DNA TGTGCCAGCACGGGAGGGAGGAGAGGTGGCTACACCTTC. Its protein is CASTGGRRGGYTF.

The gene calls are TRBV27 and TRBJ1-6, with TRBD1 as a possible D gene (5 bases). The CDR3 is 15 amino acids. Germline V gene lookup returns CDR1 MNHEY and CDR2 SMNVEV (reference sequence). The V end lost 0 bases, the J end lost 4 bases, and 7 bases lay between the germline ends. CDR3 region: CASSLSGEYNSPLHF. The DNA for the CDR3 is TGTGCCAGCAGTTTATCAGGGGAATATAATTCACCCCTCCACTTT.

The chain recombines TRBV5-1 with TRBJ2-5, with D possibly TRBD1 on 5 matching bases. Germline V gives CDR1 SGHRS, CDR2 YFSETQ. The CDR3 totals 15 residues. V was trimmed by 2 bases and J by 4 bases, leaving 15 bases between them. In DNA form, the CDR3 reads TGCGCCAGCAGCTTCCAAAGTGGGGCCGGAGAGACCCAGTACTTC. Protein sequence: CASSFQSGAGETQYF.

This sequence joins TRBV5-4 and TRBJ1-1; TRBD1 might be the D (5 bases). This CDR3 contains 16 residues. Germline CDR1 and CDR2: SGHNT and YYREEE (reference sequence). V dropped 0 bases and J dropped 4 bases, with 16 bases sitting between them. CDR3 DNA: TGTGCCAGCAGCTTGGGCAGGGCGCGGTCAGGCACTGAAGCTTTCTTT. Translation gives CASSLGRARSGTEAFF.

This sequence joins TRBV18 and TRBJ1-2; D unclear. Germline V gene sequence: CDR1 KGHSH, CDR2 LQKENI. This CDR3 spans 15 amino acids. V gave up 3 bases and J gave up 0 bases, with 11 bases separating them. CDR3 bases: TGTGCCAGCTCACCTCCCGCCGAGTCTAACTATGGCTACACCTTC. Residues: CASSPPAESNYGYTF. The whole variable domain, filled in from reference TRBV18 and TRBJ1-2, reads NAGVMQNPRHLVRRRGQEARLRCSPMKGHSHVYWYRQLPEEGLKFMVYLQKENIIDESGMPKERFSAEFPKEGPSILRIQQVVRGDSAAYFCASSPPAESNYGYTFGSGTRLTVV.

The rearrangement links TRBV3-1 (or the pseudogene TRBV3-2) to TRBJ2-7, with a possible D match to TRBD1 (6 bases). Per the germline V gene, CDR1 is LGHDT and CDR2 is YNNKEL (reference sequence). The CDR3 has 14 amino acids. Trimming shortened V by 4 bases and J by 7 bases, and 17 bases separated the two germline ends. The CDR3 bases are TGTGCCAGCAGCCCAGAGGACAGTGGGGTGGAGCAGTACTTC. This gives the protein CASSPEDSGVEQYF.

The CDR3 DNA reads TGTGCCAGCAGCCGCGACAGGGAGACCCAGTACTTC. As protein: CASSRDRETQYF. The chain recombines TRBV5-4 with TRBJ2-5, with D tentatively TRBD1 (6 bases). With 4 bases removed from V and 5 bases from J, the gap between germline ends came to 9 bases. This CDR3 is built from 12 residues. Germline V gene sequence: CDR1 SGHNT, CDR2 YYREEE (reference sequence).

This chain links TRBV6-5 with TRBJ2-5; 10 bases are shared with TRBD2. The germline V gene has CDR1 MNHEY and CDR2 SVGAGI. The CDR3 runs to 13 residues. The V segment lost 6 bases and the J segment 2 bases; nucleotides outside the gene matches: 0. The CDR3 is CASRLAGQETQYF. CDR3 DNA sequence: TGTGCCAGCAGACTAGCGGGGCAAGAGACCCAGTACTTC.

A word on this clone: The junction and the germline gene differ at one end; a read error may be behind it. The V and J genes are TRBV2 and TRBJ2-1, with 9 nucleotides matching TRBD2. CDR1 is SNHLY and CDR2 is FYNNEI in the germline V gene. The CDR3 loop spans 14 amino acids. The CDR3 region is CAREGTSSNNEQFF. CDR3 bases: TGTGCCAGGGAAGGGACTAGCTCCAACAATGAGCAGTTCTTC. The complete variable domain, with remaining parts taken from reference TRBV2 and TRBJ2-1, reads EPEVTQTPSHQVTQMGQEVILRCVPISNHLYFYWYRQILGQKVEFLVSFYNNEISEKSEIFDDQFSVERPDGSNFTLKIRSTKLEDSAMYFCAREGTSSNNEQFFGPGTRLTVL.

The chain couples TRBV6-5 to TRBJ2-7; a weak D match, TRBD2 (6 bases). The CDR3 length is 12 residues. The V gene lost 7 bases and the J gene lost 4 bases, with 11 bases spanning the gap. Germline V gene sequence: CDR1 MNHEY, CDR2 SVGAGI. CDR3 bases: TGTGCCAGCACGGGAGTGCGATACGAGCAGTACTTC. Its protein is CASTGVRYEQYF.